This record looks at one T cell receptor (beta chain) sequence and its context. Its antigen is unidentified. The study drew its donors from healthy HIV-negative adults without recent acute infections or vaccinations. This sample was taken from a study of shared clonotypes between healthy human individuals. Points from the study as a whole: As a rule, naive subsets had a larger estimated richness than memory subsets. Depth was large, yet rarefaction showed that sorted-subset sequencing was incomplete.

Per the germline V gene, CDR1 is SQVTM and CDR2 is ANQGSEA. The CDR3 totals 14 residues. V gave up 7 bases and J gave up 7 bases, with 20 bases separating them. The authors' processing: From ImmunoSEQ came sequences covering only the junction and carrying no quality scores, so filtering differed. Clones were read by immunoSEQ multiplex PCR, and TCRdb kept only the in-frame ones, dropping some. V and J calls plus clone size are reproduced from that table; the DNA served to infer D and trimming. This table has approximately 2.1 million clones, approximately 95% appearing once. The sample taken for sequencing was naive CD4+ T cells from PBMCs. Documented subset: CD45RA+ positively selected. The chain combines TRBV29-1 with TRBJ2-1, with D possibly being TRBD1 or TRBD2 (5 bases each). This sequence was found in a man younger than 35 in good health. Some clones in this sample may be carry-over from other donors' samples. This chain's CDR3 is CSALGAASINEQFF. As DNA, the CDR3 is TGCAGCGCACTAGGGGCGGCTAGTATAAATGAGCAGTTCTTC.